This T cell receptor (beta chain) was documented in a study of T cells in Graves' hyperthyroidism and ophthalmopathy. Findings of the study overall: Most thyroid clonotypes that were expanded above 0.001 also turned up in blood. Ophthalmopathy could be told apart from stable hyperthyroidism with a 13 V-J model.

Ten or more counts support this clonotype. Its antigen is still unknown. The trim removed 6 bases at V and 2 bases at J, leaving 10 bases unmatched. The CDR3 covers 16 residues. Patients showing uncontrolled infection, other autoimmune disease, pregnancy or lactation were ineligible. Amplification yielded TCR beta CDR3 regions, with RNA transcripts as the source. The HTBI primer set served for first-round RT-PCR of the TCR CDR3. TCRdb re-called the multiplex PCR reads through MiXCR, storing one row per CDR3 protein. The data hold 400,000 to 600,000 distinct CDR3 sequences, with about 16% observed a single time.

The V and J genes are TRBV12-3 or TRBV12-4 and TRBJ2-4; 7 positions match TRBD1. Specimen: blood. This clonotype was sampled from a woman aged 30 to 39 with Graves' ophthalmopathy. CDR3 in amino acids: CASSKTGSTSKNIQYF. The CDR3 DNA sequence: TGTGCCAGCAGCAAGACAGGGTCGACTTCCAAAAACATTCAGTACTTC.